The clone carrying this T cell receptor (beta chain) occurred once. Its antigen is still unknown. The libraries were made with immunoSEQ version 4 in survey mode. Assay: immunoSEQ multiplex PCR; the TCRdb copy retains only in-frame clones and omits some. The sample yields about 40,000 clones, 65% to 85% seen once. Deletions cut 1 base from V and 7 bases from J, with 5 bases between. Looked up from germline, CDR1 is SEHNR and CDR2 is FQNEAQ (reference sequence). There are 12 residues in the CDR3. Lysates of CMV-infected fibroblasts at about 10 ug/mL stimulated these cells. CD40L/CD69 double-negative CD45RO-high memory CD4+ T cells were collected. The sample belongs to a study of persistence of HIV-infected CD4 T cells.

This specimen consisted of CD4+ T cells sorted from PBMCs after roughly 18-hour stimulation, obtained from a patient who received antiretroviral therapy. This chain connects TRBV7-9 to TRBJ2-1; D gene unclear. The receptor was derived from an adult man with HIV who was CMV-seropositive. The CDR3 sequence: CASSLVRNEQFF. The CDR3 bases are TGTGCCAGCAGCTTAGTCAGGAATGAGCAGTTCTTC.